The source of this TCR beta chain is a study of OX40 agonist ivuxolimab in advanced cancers. On the study more broadly: Averaging about 60 years in age, with a range of about 23 to 79, the cohort was about 83% male. Three patients had partial responses: one hepatocellular carcinoma, two cutaneous melanoma. Study results and caveats: Clonal expansion was among the lowest in partial responders at 0.1-3.0 mg/kg, especially CD8+.

Only in-frame clones appear in the TCRdb table, and some are missing; sequencing was by immunoSEQ multiplex PCR. The sample contains 58,000 or so clones, over 80% of which appear only once. This clone has only a few counts. Its antigen remains unknown. This clonotype was sampled from an adult with an advanced solid tumor such as melanoma, head and neck, liver or kidney cancer. Here the sequenced sample was CD4+ or CD8+ T cells sorted from blood, taken in a trial of the OX40 agonist ivuxolimab.

CDR3 in amino acids: CATRPSKADTGELFF. The CDR3 coding sequence is TGTGCCACCAGGCCTAGCAAGGCTGACACCGGGGAGCTGTTTTTT. The chain is built from TRBV10-3 and TRBJ2-2, with D possibly being TRBD2 (5 bases). This CDR3 region has 15 residues. The germline CDR1 and CDR2 sequences are ENHRY and SYGVKD. Trimming shortened V by 10 bases and J by 3 bases, and 18 bases separated the two germline ends.